This T cell receptor beta chain was documented in a study of T cell responses to AZD1222 COVID-19 vaccine. Whole-study results and caveats: Just six AZD1222 recipients were seropositive at baseline. Spike-specific TCR breadth and depth were elevated following two AZD1222 doses.

TCRdb's table, derived via immunoSEQ multiplex PCR, lists solely in-frame clones and lacks some. The table lists more than 120,000 clones, roughly 93% of them singletons. Remarks on this clone: Its target is not known.

The V end lost 5 bases, the J end lost 1 base, and 9 bases lay between the germline ends. The CDR3 totals 13 residues. Germline assignment: CDR1 SGHKS and CDR2 YYEKEE (reference sequence). This specimen consisted of peripheral blood, obtained 28 days after the second AZD1222 dose. The chain joins TRBV5-5 to TRBJ1-1, with a tentative D call TRBD1 (5 bases). This sequence originates from an adult who received the AZD1222 COVID-19 vaccine. CDR3 protein: CASSRGPNTEAFF. In DNA, the CDR3 is TGTGCCAGCAGTCGGGGCCCGAACACTGAAGCTTTCTTT.